Below, 32 T cell receptor beta chains from the same sample are listed, as sequenced in a study of T cell changes during pregnancy in multiple sclerosis. Here immunoSEQ multiplex PCR was the method, and the copy in TCRdb shows in-frame clones only, minus some. This sample has about 54,000 clones, with about 90% found just once. Specimen: peripheral blood, collected after pregnancy. Receptors originate from a female donor in good health, enrolled as a control in a pregnancy study.

V and J are TRBV2 and TRBJ1-3, with TRBD1 identical over 7 bases. The CDR3 sequence is 14 residues long. Germline V gene sequence: CDR1 SNHLY, CDR2 FYNNEI. The V segment lost 6 bases and the J segment 3 bases; nucleotides outside the gene matches: 5. The CDR3 loop reads CASRATGVGNTIYF. CDR3 DNA sequence: TGTGCCAGCAGGGCTACAGGGGTTGGAAACACCATATATTTT.

This sequence joins TRBV5-1 and TRBJ1-5; D unclear. The CDR3 loop spans 13 amino acids. Germline V gene sequence: CDR1 SGHRS, CDR2 YFSETQ. Trimming shortened V by 2 bases and J by 0 bases, and 3 bases separated the two germline ends. The CDR3 spells CASSLYSNQPQHF. The CDR3 bases are TGCGCCAGCAGCTTATATAGCAATCAGCCCCAGCATTTT.

There are a few counts of this clone. This CDR3 is CASSPSGFMNTEAFF. The DNA of the CDR3 is TGTGCCAGCAGCCCTTCGGGGTTCATGAACACTGAAGCTTTCTTT. The V gene is TRBV6-5, the J gene TRBJ1-1, with no clear D. Germline loops: CDR1 MNHEY, CDR2 SVGAGI. With 6 bases removed from V and 0 bases from J, the gap between germline ends came to 14 bases. The CDR3 has 15 amino acids.

The rearrangement joins TRBV7-2 to TRBJ2-3; 7 nucleotides line up with TRBD2. CDR1 is SGHTA, CDR2 FQGNSA, per germline. V dropped 3 bases and J dropped 4; count of bases not matched to a gene: 10. This CDR3 comprises 16 residues. The CDR3 loop reads CASSLGAGPRADTQYF. The CDR3 nucleotides are TGTGCCAGCAGCTTGGGAGCGGGGCCAAGGGCAGATACGCAGTATTTT. Filled out from reference TRBV7-2 and TRBJ2-3, the complete variable domain reads GAGVSQSPSNKVTEKGKDVELRCDPISGHTALYWYRQSLGQGLEFLIYFQGNSAPDKSGLPSDRFSAERTGGSVSTLTIQRTQQEDSAVYLCASSLGAGPRADTQYFGPGTRLTVL.

V and J are TRBV5-1 and TRBJ2-2; 9 bases are shared with TRBD1. Unmatched junction bases numbered 17, after V lost 4 bases and J lost 10 bases. CDR1 is SGHRS, CDR2 YFSETQ, per germline. This CDR3 has 17 amino acids. The CDR3 DNA reads as TGCGCCAGCAGCGGAAGACAGGGGGTGGTTCAGTTGGCGGAGCTGTTTTTT. This encodes CASSGRQGVVQLAELFF.

Here the CDR3 DNA reads TGTGCCAGCAGCTTAACAGCCGCTAGCGGGGGGAGTGGCGAGCAGTACTTC. Its translation: CASSLTAASGGSGEQYF. The chain has TRBV7-2 and TRBJ2-7; 11 positions agree with TRBD2. This CDR3 region has 17 residues. V gave up 2 bases and J gave up 6 bases; unmatched junction bases: 12. Germline CDR1 SGHTA, CDR2 FQGNSA.

V usage is TRBV5-4 and J usage is TRBJ2-1, with D perhaps TRBD1 (5 bases). Germline V lookup: CDR1 SGHNT, CDR2 YYREEE (reference sequence). Trimming took off 2 bases at V and 4 bases at J, with 10 bases between the two ends. This CDR3 comprises 14 residues. DNA for the CDR3: TGTGCCAGCAGCTTTCGCACAGGATACAATGAGCAGTTCTTC. It yields the protein CASSFRTGYNEQFF.

The chain links TRBV6-1 to TRBJ2-1; TRBD2 is a possible D gene (5 bases). The CDR3 is 16 residues long. Between the trimmed V and J ends, which lost 4 bases and 2 bases, there was a span of 15 bases. The germline V gene has CDR1 MNHNS and CDR2 SASEGT. CDR3 in DNA: TGTGCCAGCAGTGCCACACTAGATTGGGCCTACAATGAGCAGTTCTTC. It is translated as CASSATLDWAYNEQFF.

The V call is TRBV27, the J call TRBJ1-2; a weak D match, TRBD1 (5 bases). Germline V gene data show CDR1 as MNHEY and CDR2 as SMNVEV (reference sequence). This CDR3 spans 16 amino acids. Trimming pared 10 bases from V and 10 bases from J, leaving 31 bases between. The CDR3: CATTPTVGNHKHHYTF. The CDR3 DNA sequence: TGTGCCACCACGCCGACAGTAGGAAACCATAAGCACCACTACACCTTC.

This clone came up a few times. The genes are TRBV11-2 and TRBJ2-1; TRBD2 aligns across 9 bases. V shed 3 bases, J shed 3 bases, and the junction held 3 bases outside the gene matches. The CDR3 has 15 residues. Germline loops: CDR1 SGHAT, CDR2 FQNNGV. The CDR3 DNA follows: TGTGCCAGCAGCTTGGCGGGGGGGCGCTACAATGAGCAGTTCTTC. As protein: CASSLAGGRYNEQFF.

The chain combines TRBV6-6 with TRBJ1-6, with 10 bases lining up with TRBD1. V trimming: 5 bases; J trimming: 6 bases; junction bases outside the gene matches: 7. The CDR3 has 16 residues. Germline CDR1 is MNHNY and CDR2 is SVGAGI (reference sequence). CDR3 sequence (DNA): TGTGCCAGCAGTAACCGACAGGGGGCTTCTAATTCACCCCTCCACTTT. This sequence encodes CASSNRQGASNSPLHF.

This clone was detected once. The chain combines TRBV6-1 with TRBJ1-1; D uncertain. The V gene's germline CDR1 is MNHNS and CDR2 SASEGT. V was clipped by 5 bases and J by 7 bases, with 5 bases between them. The CDR3 is 10 residues long. CDR3 residues: CASSRGEAFF. CDR3 bases: TGTGCCAGCAGTCGGGGTGAAGCTTTCTTT.

This sequence joins TRBV19 and TRBJ1-6; tentative D call: TRBD1 (5 bases). The CDR3 spans 13 residues. Trimming took off 9 bases at V and 8 bases at J, with 14 bases between the two ends. The germline V gene has CDR1 LNHDA and CDR2 SQIVND (reference sequence). The CDR3 here is CASQDGGDSPLHF. CDR3 coding DNA: TGTGCCAGCCAGGACGGGGGGGATTCACCCCTCCACTTT.

This chain uses TRBV4-1 with TRBJ2-5; TRBD2 might be the D (5 bases). This CDR3 is 13 amino acids long. The germline CDR1 and CDR2 sequences are MGHRA and YSYEKL. V lost 6 bases and J 5 bases, leaving 13 bases between the germline ends. The CDR3 protein is CASSYPSKETQYF. In DNA, the CDR3 is TGCGCCAGCAGTTATCCTAGCAAGGAGACCCAGTACTTC.

V usage is TRBV30 and J usage is TRBJ2-7; tentatively, D is TRBD1 (5 bases). V was pared by 5 bases and J by 0 bases, with 17 bases between. Germline CDR1 GTSNPN, CDR2 SVGIG (reference sequence). This CDR3 has 15 amino acids. For the CDR3, the DNA is TGTGCCTGGTGTTGGACACACCGATGCTCCTACGAGCAGTACTTC. Its translation: CAWCWTHRCSYEQYF.

This chain connects TRBV29-1 to TRBJ2-2, with D unresolved. The CDR3 has 13 residues. From germline, CDR1 is SQVTM and CDR2 ANQGSEA. V was pared by 4 bases and J by 1 base, with 7 bases between. The CDR3 sequence is CSVVAGNTGELFF. The CDR3 DNA reads TGCAGCGTTGTCGCAGGGAACACCGGGGAGCTGTTTTTT.

The CDR3 DNA is TGCGCCAGCAGCCCATACAGGGCCGAGCAGTACTTC. This sequence encodes CASSPYRAEQYF. The J gene is TRBJ2-7, the V gene TRBV5-1, with D possibly TRBD1 on 6 matching bases. V was cut by 4 bases and J by 6 bases, with 11 bases left in between. Per germline, CDR1 SGHRS and CDR2 YFSETQ. The CDR3 extends over 12 amino acids.

This chain uses TRBV6-1 with TRBJ2-5; D remains ambiguous. Per the germline V gene, CDR1 is MNHNS and CDR2 is SASEGT. Trimming took off 3 bases at V and 4 bases at J, with 21 bases between the two ends. This CDR3 is 17 amino acids long. The CDR3 DNA follows: TGTGCCAGCAGTGACCTACCCACAGTTTCCAATTCAGAGACCCAGTACTTC. Translating gives CASSDLPTVSNSETQYF.

CDR3 amino acids: CASSSGGGLGTDTQYF. DNA of the CDR3: TGCGCCAGCAGCAGCGGTGGAGGCCTTGGCACAGATACGCAGTATTTT. The chain links TRBV5-1 to TRBJ2-3, with TRBD2 as a possible D gene (5 bases). The CDR3 consists of 16 residues. The V gene lost 4 bases and the J gene lost 1 base, with 16 bases spanning the gap. CDR1 SGHRS and CDR2 YFSETQ come from the germline V gene. Drawing the rest from reference TRBV5-1 and TRBJ2-3, the complete variable domain is KAGVTQTPRYLIKTRGQQVTLSCSPISGHRSVSWYQQTPGQGLQFLFEYFSETQRNKGNFPGRFSGRQFSNSRSEMNVSTLELGDSALYLCASSSGGGLGTDTQYFGPGTRLTVL.

The rearrangement links TRBV4-1 to TRBJ2-5; 8 bases are shared with TRBD1. With 2 bases clipped from V and 3 bases from J, the junction kept 2 bases outside the gene matches. CDR3 length: 14 amino acids. Germline V lookup: CDR1 MGHRA, CDR2 YSYEKL. The CDR3 DNA sequence: TGCGCCAGCAGCCAAAGGACAGGGAAAGAGACCCAGTACTTC. Encoded protein: CASSQRTGKETQYF.

V and J are TRBV5-1 and TRBJ2-3, with D tentatively TRBD2 (6 bases). Germline values: CDR1 SGHRS, CDR2 YFSETQ. This CDR3 region has 16 residues. The V and J ends lost 3 bases and 0 bases respectively, with 14 bases between them. As DNA, the CDR3 is TGCGCCAGCAGCTCGATCGCGGGGTTTAGCACAGATACGCAGTATTTT. Translation: CASSSIAGFSTDTQYF.

This clone was counted only a few times. V is TRBV15 and J is TRBJ1-4, with D perhaps matching TRBD1 (6 bases). This CDR3 has 14 amino acids. V dropped 8 bases and J dropped 9 bases, with 19 bases sitting between them. CDR1 is LNHNV and CDR2 is YYDKDF in the germline V gene (reference sequence). The CDR3 region is CATSARQEHQKLFF. The CDR3 coding sequence is TGTGCCACCTCAGCCCGACAGGAACATCAAAAACTGTTTTTT.

The chain has TRBV5-8 and TRBJ2-1; TRBD1 aligns across 7 bases. CDR3 size: 16 residues. CDR1 SGHTS and CDR2 YDEGEE come from the germline V gene. Losses at the gene ends were 0 bases for V and 7 bases for J; bases not matched to a gene: 10. In nucleotides, the CDR3 is TGTGCCAGCAGCTTGGAGGGGGCGACGGAGTGGAATGAGCAGTTCTTC. It specifies CASSLEGATEWNEQFF.

CDR3 loop: CATSRDLAGGQPQHF. The CDR3 coding sequence is TGTGCCACCAGCAGAGATTTAGCAGGGGGACAGCCCCAGCATTTT. The chain links TRBV15 to TRBJ1-5; 7 positions agree with TRBD1. This CDR3 has 15 residues. The ends lost 0 bases at V and 7 bases at J; junction bases unmatched: 6. Germline loops: CDR1 LNHNV, CDR2 YYDKDF (reference sequence).

The rearrangement uses TRBV5-6 and TRBJ1-4, with 9 bases fitting TRBD1. V lost 4 bases, J lost 4 bases, and 5 bases stayed unmatched. The CDR3 contains 15 residues. CDR1 is SGHDT, CDR2 YYEEEE, per germline. Here the CDR3 reads CASSRWTGVNEKLFF. As DNA, the CDR3 is TGTGCCAGCAGCCGATGGACAGGGGTTAATGAAAAACTGTTTTTT.

This rearrangement joins TRBV2 to TRBJ1-4; 7 bases are shared with TRBD1. Germline CDR1 is SNHLY and CDR2 is FYNNEI. V shed 6 bases, J shed 5 bases, and the junction held 6 bases outside the gene matches. The CDR3 runs 14 residues. The CDR3 nucleotides are TGTGCCAGCAGCCGACAGGGACTCAATGAAAAACTGTTTTTT. Amino acid sequence: CASSRQGLNEKLFF.

This chain's CDR3 is CASSFESQETQYF. CDR3 sequence (DNA): TGTGCCAGCAGCTTCGAGTCTCAAGAGACCCAGTACTTC. This rearrangement joins TRBV7-9 to TRBJ2-5; D is unclear. CDR1 is SEHNR, CDR2 FQNEAQ, per germline (reference sequence). Trimming removed 3 bases at V and 2 bases at J, with 7 bases between. This CDR3 has 13 amino acids.

About this clone: Additional DNA sequences in this sample encode the identical CDR3. The chain links TRBV9 to TRBJ2-3; TRBD2 matches at 9 bases. This CDR3 is 14 amino acids long. The V and J ends lost 4 bases and 1 base, in that order; junction bases with no gene match: 1. From germline, CDR1 is SGDLS and CDR2 YYNGEE. This chain's CDR3 is CASSRTSGTDTQYF. The DNA of the CDR3 is TGTGCCAGCAGCCGGACTAGCGGCACAGATACGCAGTATTTT.

This chain links TRBV10-2 with TRBJ1-5, with D maybe TRBD1 (5 bases). V gave up 0 bases and J gave up 5 bases, with 5 bases separating them. Germline CDR1 is WSHSY and CDR2 is SAAADI. There are 13 residues in the CDR3. CDR3 region: CASSESGDQPQHF. CDR3 sequence (DNA): TGCGCCAGCAGTGAGTCAGGGGATCAGCCCCAGCATTTT.

The gene calls are TRBV18 and TRBJ2-2; weak D call: TRBD1 (5 bases). The CDR3 consists of 14 residues. The V end was cut by 3 bases, the J end by 5 bases, with 10 bases between. In germline, CDR1 is KGHSH, CDR2 LQKENI. For the CDR3, the DNA is TGTGCCAGCTCACCCCGGCAGGGAACCGGGGAGCTGTTTTTT. Translated: CASSPRQGTGELFF. Looking up the rest from reference TRBV18 and TRBJ2-2 gives the full variable domain: NAGVMQNPRHLVRRRGQEARLRCSPMKGHSHVYWYRQLPEEGLKFMVYLQKENIIDESGMPKERFSAEFPKEGPSILRIQQVVRGDSAAYFCASSPRQGTGELFFGEGSRLTVL.

The chain recombines TRBV20-1 with TRBJ2-5; 7 positions agree with TRBD2. Germline-derived CDR1 and CDR2 are DFQATT and SNEGSKA (reference sequence). Trimming took 6 bases from V and 6 from J; bases not matched to a gene: 4. This CDR3 has 11 amino acids. The CDR3 protein is CSAGLEQTQYF. The CDR3, as DNA: TGCAGTGCAGGACTAGAGCAGACCCAGTACTTC.

The rearrangement joins TRBV4-1 to TRBJ1-3; D is unclear. CDR1 is MGHRA and CDR2 is YSYEKL in the germline V gene. CDR3 size: 15 residues. Trimming pared 4 bases from V and 4 bases from J, leaving 14 bases between. The CDR3 is CASSPQLVRGNTIYF. For the CDR3, the DNA is TGCGCCAGCAGCCCGCAATTGGTGCGCGGAAACACCATATATTTT.